Shown below are 24 T cell receptor beta chains from a single sample sequenced in a study of tumor-infiltrating lymphocytes in primary liver carcinoma. The investigators made TCR beta cDNA from approximately 0.5 ug total RNA, using a constant-region primer. Three nested multiplex PCR rounds, a slightly modified ARM-PCR method, built the TCR beta libraries. The study ran its first two PCR rounds for 9 to 10 cycles each, using TRBV1-TRBV30 forward primers and a C-beta reverse primer. TCRdb independently ran MiXCR on the multiplex PCR reads; one entry per CDR3 protein. The sample contains roughly 100,000 distinct CDR3 sequences, approximately 70% of which appear only once. Each 20-30 mg portion of unsorted bulk tissue served as the source for co-extraction of RNA and DNA. Material: liver tumor tissue from sampling region 2. Described subset: tumor region T2, inferior pole. Receptor source: a woman aged 55-70 years with primary liver carcinoma and hepatitis B virus infection.

The genes are TRBV12-5 and TRBJ2-7, with TRBD2 matching over 14 bases. The CDR3 spans 16 residues. V lost 6 bases and J lost 2; bases outside the gene matches: 6. Germline CDR1 reads LGHNT; CDR2 reads FRNRAP. The CDR3 reads CASGTGTSGRAYEQYV. CDR3 coding DNA: TGTGCTAGTGGCACTGGGACTAGCGGGAGAGCCTACGAGCAGTACGTC.

As for this clonotype: A much bigger clone sits one base away, suggesting this may be a read error. Here the CDR3 reads CAVQGASTEAFF. The DNA of the CDR3 is TGTGCCGTCCAGGGGGCTAGTACTGAAGCTTTCTTT. The chain recombines TRBV10-3 with TRBJ1-1; 8 bases fit TRBD1. The V gene's germline CDR1 is ENHRY and CDR2 SYGVKD. The CDR3 length is 12 residues. Trimming took 11 bases from V and 5 from J; bases not matched to a gene: 7.

With regard to this clonotype: At one boundary the junction diverges from the germline segment, which might be a read error. The gene calls are TRBV7-8 and TRBJ2-2; D is undetermined. Per the germline V gene, CDR1 is SGHVS and CDR2 is FQNEAQ. The CDR3 totals 16 residues. The CDR3 region is CASSLMWAANTRELFF. The CDR3 coding sequence is TGTGCCAGCAGCTTAATGTGGGCGGCGAACACCAGGGAGCTGTTTTTT.

Points on this clonotype: The junction does not match germline at one end; this may be a read error. The chain joins TRBV11-3 to TRBJ2-1; D remains ambiguous. The CDR3 sequence is 14 residues long. Per the germline V gene, CDR1 is SGHNT and CDR2 is YENEEA. The chain's CDR3 is CGSSLDNQGVGKFF. The CDR3 region has the DNA TGTGGCAGCAGCTTAGATAACCAAGGAGTGGGGAAGTTCTTC.

The chain recombines TRBV7-9 with TRBJ1-1; 9 nucleotides align to TRBD1. CDR3 size: 14 residues. Germline lookup yields CDR1 SEHNR and CDR2 FQNEAQ (reference sequence). The V segment lost 8 bases and the J segment 5 bases; nucleotides outside the gene matches: 9. The CDR3 DNA is TGTGCCAGCCGCGCCGGGACAGGGAGAACTGAAGCTTTCTTT. It yields the protein CASRAGTGRTEAFF.

A word on this clonotype: The junction does not match germline at one end; this may be a read error. This chain connects TRBV4-2 to TRBJ2-1, with D possibly being TRBD1 (6 bases). The CDR3 totals 14 residues. Germline CDR1 and CDR2: LGHNA and YNFKEQ. The CDR3 region is CASSQYRGHSVTFF. CDR3 nucleotide sequence: TGTGCCAGTAGCCAATATAGGGGACACAGTGTCACGTTCTTC.

In the case of this clonotype: One base away lies a much larger clone, so this may be a sequencing read error. V gene TRBV5-1 combines with J gene TRBJ2-1; perhaps D is TRBD1 or TRBD2 (5 bases each). The V gene lost 1 base and the J gene lost 9 bases, with 11 bases spanning the gap. The CDR3 loop spans 13 amino acids. Germline values: CDR1 SGHRS, CDR2 YFSETQ. Written as DNA, the CDR3 is TGCGCCAGCAGCTTGCCGACTGGGGGTGAGCAGTTCTTC. Protein product: CASSLPTGGEQFF.

On this clonotype itself: The junction does not match germline at one end; this may be a read error. The rearrangement links TRBV11-2 to TRBJ2-7, with D possibly being TRBD2 (5 bases). Germline-derived CDR1 and CDR2 are SGHAT and FQNNGV. CDR3 length: 12 residues. The CDR3 nucleotides read TGTGGCAGCAGCTTAGAGGGCCACGGGCAGTACTTC. Residues: CGSSLEGHGQYF.

Turning to this clonotype: The junction does not match germline at one end; this may be a read error. The chain uses TRBV5-1 and TRBJ2-1, with TRBD1 matching 9 bases. This CDR3 contains 15 residues. CDR1 is SGHRS, CDR2 YFSETQ, per germline. This CDR3 reads CASSGGTGMYNEKFF. The CDR3 DNA reads as TGCGCCAGCAGCGGGGGGACAGGGATGTACAATGAGAAGTTCTTC.

This clonotype came up a few times. The gene calls are TRBV27 and TRBJ2-7; 13 nucleotides line up with TRBD2. J was trimmed by 2 bases and V by 4 bases; bases with no gene match: 5. The CDR3 totals 16 residues. Germline CDR1 MNHEY, CDR2 SMNVEV (reference sequence). The CDR3 coding sequence is TGTGCCAGCAGTTCCAGACTAGCGGGGGGAACCTACGAGCAGTACTTC. Translating gives CASSSRLAGGTYEQYF.

Regarding this clonotype: A read error may explain this, as a much larger clone is one base away. V gene TRBV7-9 combines with J gene TRBJ2-1, with 8 bases lining up with TRBD2. CDR3 size: 13 residues. Germline values: CDR1 SEHNR, CDR2 FQNEAQ (reference sequence). The CDR3 spells CTSTRGGNNEQFF. The DNA of the CDR3 is TGTACCAGCACCCGGGGGGGGAACAATGAGCAGTTCTTC.

Concerning this clonotype: The junction and the germline gene differ at one end; a read error may be behind it. The chain uses TRBV11-2 and TRBJ2-1, with D unresolved. Germline values: CDR1 SGHAT, CDR2 FQNNGV. This CDR3 region has 15 residues. The CDR3 nucleotides are TGTGCCAGCAGCTTAGAGGAGAGTCCCCTCAATGATCAGTTCTTC. It codes for CASSLEESPLNDQFF.

About this clonotype: Germline and junction disagree at one end, which may indicate a read error. The J gene is TRBJ1-1, the V gene TRBV6-5, with TRBD1 as a possible D gene (5 bases). CDR3 size: 18 residues. The germline V gene encodes CDR1 MNHEY and CDR2 SVGAGI. The CDR3 DNA reads TGTGCCAGCACTTACTTATCCCCTCTATTCAGGGCGCGCGCTGAAGCTTTCTTT. Translated: CASTYLSPLFRARAEAFF.

Worth noting for this clonotype: A much larger clone differs by one base, so this may be a read error. The V and J genes are TRBV5-1 and TRBJ2-3; tentatively, D is TRBD1 (5 bases). This CDR3 has 13 residues. CDR1 and CDR2 (germline): SGHRS, YFSETQ. The CDR3 loop reads CAGSLQGTDTQYF. CDR3 nucleotide sequence: TGCGCCGGCAGCTTGCAGGGAACAGATACGCAGTATTTT.

Of note for this clonotype: The conserved phenylalanine or tryptophan normally closing the CDR3 is absent here, so this likely arose from a read error. Because the CDR3's place on the DNA is in doubt, the DNA is left out and the CDR3 is given as listed by TCRdb. The chain couples TRBV4-2 to TRBJ1-1. Per germline, CDR1 LGHNA and CDR2 YNFKEQ. The CDR3 length is 13 residues, termini included. The CDR3 region is CASSQFENTEASC.

As regards this clonotype: The junction does not match germline at one end; this may be a read error. The rearrangement uses TRBV12-3 or TRBV12-4 and TRBJ2-2; D is perhaps TRBD2 (5 bases). This CDR3 spans 16 amino acids. The CDR3: CASTLREEREHRGAVF. The CDR3, as DNA: TGTGCCAGCACTCTTAGAGAGGAGAGGGAACACCGGGGAGCTGTTTTT.

The count of this clonotype is one. Sequence at one end of the junction differs from germline and may be a read error. This chain uses TRBV6-1 with TRBJ2-6; D possibly corresponds to TRBD1 (5 bases). Germline V lookup: CDR1 MNHNS, CDR2 SASEGT. The CDR3 has 15 amino acids. CDR3 in amino acids: CASEYDHSGANVLTF. The CDR3 bases are TGTGCCAGCGAGTACGACCACTCTGGGGCCAACGTCCTGACATTC.

The table lists this clonotype with a few counts. This chain links TRBV11-2 with TRBJ2-5; 15 nucleotides agree with TRBD2. Germline-derived CDR1 and CDR2 are SGHAT and FQNNGV. CDR3 length: 15 amino acids. J gave up 13 bases and V 5 bases, and 11 bases lay outside the gene matches. The CDR3 reads CASSASGTSGGNRYF. The CDR3 DNA follows: TGTGCCAGCAGCGCATCCGGGACTAGCGGGGGGAACCGGTACTTC.

The V and J genes are TRBV5-1 and TRBJ2-2, with D possibly matching TRBD2 (6 bases). The CDR3 length is 16 residues. Germline CDR1 is SGHRS and CDR2 is YFSETQ. The CDR3, as DNA: TGCGTCTGCAGCTTGCCGGGAGTTACGAACACCGGGGAGCTGTTTTTT. Translation: CVCSLPGVTNTGELFF.

The chain has TRBV6-5 and TRBJ2-3; 10 bases fit TRBD2. Trimming cost V 6 bases and J 2 bases; bases outside gene matches: 14. The CDR3 runs 18 residues. Germline-derived CDR1 and CDR2 are MNHEY and SVGAGI. CDR3 nucleotide sequence: TGTGCCAGCAGCCGACCGCCGACAAGCGGGAGGGCCACAGATACGCAGTATTTT. The encoded protein is CASSRPPTSGRATDTQYF.

Comment on this clonotype: Its ends do not fully match the called genes, so a read error is possible. The CDR3 is CASTDSSSYNEQSF. The CDR3 DNA follows: TGTGCCAGCACCGACAGTAGCTCCTACAATGAGCAGTCCTTC. The V and J genes are TRBV6-5 and TRBJ2-1; D possibly corresponds to TRBD1 (5 bases). Germline V CDR1 and CDR2: MNHEY, SVGAGI. The CDR3 runs to 14 residues.

About this clonotype: Mismatch with germline at one junction end may stem from a read error. The chain combines TRBV11-2 with TRBJ2-3; TRBD1 is a possible D gene (5 bases). CDR1 is SGHAT, CDR2 FQNNGV, per germline. The CDR3 runs to 16 residues. The CDR3 here is CASSLAGQPYSDTHYF. The DNA of the CDR3 is TGCGCCAGCAGCTTAGCAGGGCAGCCGTATTCAGATACACATTATTTT.

For this clonotype: A much larger clonotype is one base distant, so this may be a read error. The rearrangement links TRBV5-1 to TRBJ1-2; 7 bases fit TRBD1. Trimming took 5 bases from V and 7 from J; bases not matched to a gene: 8. The length of the CDR3 is 13 residues. Germline V gene data show CDR1 as SGHRS and CDR2 as YFSETQ. The CDR3 region has the DNA TGCGCCAGCAGAGGACAGGCGGCGAGTGGCTACACCTTC. Its translation is CASRGQAASGYTF.

About this clonotype: Relative to the germline gene, one junction end is altered; a read error may explain this. V gene TRBV5-6 combines with J gene TRBJ2-1; 13 bases fit TRBD2. The CDR3 is made up of 16 amino acids. Germline lookup yields CDR1 SGHDT and CDR2 YYEEEE. For the CDR3, the DNA is TGCGCCAGCAGCTTGGCCCCGAGACTAGCGGGAGGCGAGCAGTTCTTC. This encodes CASSLAPRLAGGEQFF.